This TCR beta chain was profiled in a study of neurological immune-mediated disorders. Study observations and caveats: CDR3 amino acid sequences found in expanded clones were never shared across subjects, suggesting private repertoires in all groups.

Of note for this clonotype: Antigen: not known.

Stated time point: longitudinal time-point 1 (baseline). The unsorted libraries had their origin in 2 million PBMCs stored at -80 C. Germline CDR1 is DFQATT and CDR2 is SNEGSKA (reference sequence). This CDR3 has 14 amino acids. V lost 3 bases, J lost 4 bases, and 13 bases lay in between. The team produced cDNA through 5'RACE using 10-nucleotide random UMIs. From 15-18 subjects, every sequencing run obtained over 180 million TCR-beta sequences. TCRdb used MiXCR to reprocess the 5' RACE reads, holding one entry per CDR3 protein. The sample lists 64,000 or so distinct CDR3 sequences; about 9.4% were seen once.

The TCR sequence derives from a man in his thirties or forties in good health. V and J are TRBV20-1 and TRBJ2-1, with D perhaps matching TRBD2 (6 bases). Sequencing used PBMCs. In DNA form, the CDR3 reads TGCAGTGCTAGTCGTAGCGGCACTTACAATGAGCAGTTCTTC. Amino acids: CSASRSGTYNEQFF.